Following are 9 T cell receptor beta chains from one sample sequenced in a study of shared clonotypes between healthy human individuals. The naive CD8 population came from CD45RO-negative cells selected for CCR7, without terminally differentiated effector memory CD45RA+ cells. Produced via immunoSEQ multiplex PCR; TCRdb's table is partial and in-frame only. The sample includes under 2,000,000 clones, approximately 94% of them seen just once. Sequencing was carried out using naive CD8+ T cells sorted from blood. These receptors came from a man younger than 30 in good health.

This rearrangement joins TRBV5-1 to TRBJ2-2, with D perhaps matching TRBD2 (6 bases). The CDR3 has 16 amino acids. The germline V gene has CDR1 SGHRS and CDR2 YFSETQ. V lost 3 bases, J lost 0 bases, and 12 bases lay in between. The CDR3 reads CASSWARDPNTGELFF. As DNA, the CDR3 is TGCGCCAGCAGCTGGGCGCGGGACCCGAACACCGGGGAGCTGTTTTTT.

CDR3 sequence reads: CASSDQGRGQFF. The CDR3, as DNA: TGCGCCAGCAGTGACCAGGGGAGAGGGCAGTTCTTC. The J gene is TRBJ2-1, the V gene TRBV10-1, with D possibly TRBD1 on 6 matching bases. V was shortened by 3 bases and J by 12 bases, with 12 bases between the two germline ends. Per the germline V gene, CDR1 is WNHNN and CDR2 is SYGVQD (reference sequence). The CDR3 is 12 amino acids.

This clone was counted once. This chain connects TRBV6-5 to TRBJ1-6; 7 bases agree with TRBD1. V lost 2 bases, J lost 13 bases, and 5 bases stayed unmatched. This CDR3 spans 13 amino acids. Per the germline V gene, CDR1 is MNHEY and CDR2 is SVGAGI. The CDR3 DNA reads as TGTGCCAGCAGTTACGGCACGACAGGGCCCCTCCACTTT. Translated, it gives CASSYGTTGPLHF.

The V and J genes are TRBV5-1 and TRBJ2-5, with 8 bases identical to TRBD1. This CDR3 region has 15 residues. Trimming at V came to 4 bases and at J to 5 bases, leaving 10 bases not matched to a gene. The germline V gene has CDR1 SGHRS and CDR2 YFSETQ. The CDR3 here is CASSGLTGDGETQYF. CDR3 in DNA: TGCGCCAGCAGCGGACTGACAGGGGATGGGGAGACCCAGTACTTC.

V usage is TRBV7-9 and J usage is TRBJ2-1; tentative D call: TRBD1 (5 bases). CDR3 size: 13 residues. Germline V gene data show CDR1 as SEHNR and CDR2 as FQNEAQ (reference sequence). V was shortened by 4 bases and J by 8 bases, with 12 bases between the two germline ends. The CDR3 DNA is TGTGCCAGCAGCTGGACCGAAGGGGATGAGCAGTTCTTC. Translated, it gives CASSWTEGDEQFF.

This chain connects TRBV9 to TRBJ1-1, with TRBD1 as a possible D gene (5 bases). Germline values: CDR1 SGDLS, CDR2 YYNGEE. The CDR3 covers 16 residues. Trimming pared 0 bases from V and 5 bases from J, leaving 17 bases between. The CDR3 nucleotides are TGTGCCAGCAGCGTAGAAGGGGTTTTGGGGGTTACTGAAGCTTTCTTT. As protein: CASSVEGVLGVTEAFF.

The V call is TRBV27, the J call TRBJ2-3; D ambiguous. V was cut by 5 bases and J by 3 bases, with 9 bases left in between. This CDR3 region has 13 residues. CDR1 and CDR2 (germline): MNHEY, SMNVEV (reference sequence). CDR3 nucleotides: TGTGCCAGCAGTCTCCAAGAGACAGATACGCAGTATTTT. It codes for CASSLQETDTQYF.

This clone was seen a handful of times. The chain joins TRBV7-6 to TRBJ2-1; TRBD2 matches 7 bases. V lost 1 base and J lost 12; bases outside the gene matches: 9. The length of the CDR3 is 14 residues. Germline loops: CDR1 SGHVS, CDR2 FNYEAQ. The CDR3 bases are TGTGCCAGCAGCTTAGATGCGGGAGCTCGAGCGCAGTTCTTC. Translating gives CASSLDAGARAQFF.

The chain couples TRBV9 to TRBJ2-2, with 8 positions matching TRBD2. The germline gives CDR1 SGDLS, CDR2 YYNGEE. The CDR3 covers 15 residues. The V and J ends lost 2 bases and 3 bases, in that order; junction bases with no gene match: 3. The CDR3 DNA follows: TGTGCCAGCAGCGTGGGACTAGACTACACCGGGGAGCTGTTTTTT. Translating it yields CASSVGLDYTGELFF.